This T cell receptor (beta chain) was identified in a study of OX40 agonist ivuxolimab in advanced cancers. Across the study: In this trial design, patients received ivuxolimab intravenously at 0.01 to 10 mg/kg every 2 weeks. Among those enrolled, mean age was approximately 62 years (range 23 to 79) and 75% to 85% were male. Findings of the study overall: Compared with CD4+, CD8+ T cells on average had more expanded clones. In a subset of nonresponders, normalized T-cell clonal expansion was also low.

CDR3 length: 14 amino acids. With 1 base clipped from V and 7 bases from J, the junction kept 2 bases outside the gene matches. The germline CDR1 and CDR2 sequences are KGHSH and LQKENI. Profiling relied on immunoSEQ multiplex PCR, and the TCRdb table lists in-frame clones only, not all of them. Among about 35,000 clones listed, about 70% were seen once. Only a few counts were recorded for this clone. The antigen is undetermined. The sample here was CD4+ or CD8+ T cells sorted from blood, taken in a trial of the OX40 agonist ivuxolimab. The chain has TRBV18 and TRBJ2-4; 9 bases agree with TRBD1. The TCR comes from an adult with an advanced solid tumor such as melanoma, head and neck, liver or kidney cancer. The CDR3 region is CASSPQGQGNIQYF. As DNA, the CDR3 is TGTGCCAGCTCACCACAGGGACAGGGTAACATTCAGTACTTC.